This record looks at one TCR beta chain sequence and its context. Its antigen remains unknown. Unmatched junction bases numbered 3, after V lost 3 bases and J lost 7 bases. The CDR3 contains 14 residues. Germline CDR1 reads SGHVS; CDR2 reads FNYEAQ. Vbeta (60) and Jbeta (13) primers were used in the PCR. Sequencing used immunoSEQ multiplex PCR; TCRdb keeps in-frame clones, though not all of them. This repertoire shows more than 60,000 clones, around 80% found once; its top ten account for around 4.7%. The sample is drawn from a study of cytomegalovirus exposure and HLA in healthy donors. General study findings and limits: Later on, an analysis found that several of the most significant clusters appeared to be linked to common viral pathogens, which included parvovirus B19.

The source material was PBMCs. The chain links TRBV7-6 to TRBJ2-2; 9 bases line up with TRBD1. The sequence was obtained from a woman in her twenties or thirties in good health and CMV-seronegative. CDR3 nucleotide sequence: TGTGCCAGCAGCTTCGGGACAGGGATCGGGGAGCTGTTTTTT. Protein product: CASSFGTGIGELFF.